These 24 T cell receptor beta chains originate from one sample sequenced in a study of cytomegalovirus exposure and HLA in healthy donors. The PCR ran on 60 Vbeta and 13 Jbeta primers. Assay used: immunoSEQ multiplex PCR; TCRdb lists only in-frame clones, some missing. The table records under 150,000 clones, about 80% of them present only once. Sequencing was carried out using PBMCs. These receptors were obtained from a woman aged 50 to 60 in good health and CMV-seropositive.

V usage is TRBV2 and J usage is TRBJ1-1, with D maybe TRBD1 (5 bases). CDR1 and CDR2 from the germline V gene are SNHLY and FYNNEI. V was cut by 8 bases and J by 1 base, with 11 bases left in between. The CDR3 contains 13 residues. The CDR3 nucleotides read TGTGCCAGCCATGGGGGGTGGAACACTGAAGCTTTCTTT. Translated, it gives CASHGGWNTEAFF. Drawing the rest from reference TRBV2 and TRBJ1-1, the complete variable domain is EPEVTQTPSHQVTQMGQEVILRCVPISNHLYFYWYRQILGQKVEFLVSFYNNEISEKSEIFDDQFSVERPDGSNFTLKIRSTKLEDSAMYFCASHGGWNTEAFFGQGTRLTVV.

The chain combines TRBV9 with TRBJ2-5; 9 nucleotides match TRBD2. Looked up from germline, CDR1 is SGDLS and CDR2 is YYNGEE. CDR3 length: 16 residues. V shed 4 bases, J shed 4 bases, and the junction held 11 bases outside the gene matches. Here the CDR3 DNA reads TGTGCCAGCAGCCCCCAGGCGCGGGGGGGCCGAGAGACCCAGTACTTC. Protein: CASSPQARGGRETQYF. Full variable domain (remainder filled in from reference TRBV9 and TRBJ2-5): DSGVTQTPKHLITATGQRVTLRCSPRSGDLSVYWYQQSLDQGLQFLIQYYNGEERAKGNILERFSAQQFPDLHSELNLSSLELGDSALYFCASSPQARGGRETQYFGPGTRLLVL.

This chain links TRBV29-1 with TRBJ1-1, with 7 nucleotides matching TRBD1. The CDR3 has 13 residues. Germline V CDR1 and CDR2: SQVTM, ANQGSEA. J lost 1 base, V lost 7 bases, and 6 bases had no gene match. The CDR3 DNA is TGCAGCGCGGAGGGGGCAGGGAACACTGAAGCTTTCTTT. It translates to CSAEGAGNTEAFF.

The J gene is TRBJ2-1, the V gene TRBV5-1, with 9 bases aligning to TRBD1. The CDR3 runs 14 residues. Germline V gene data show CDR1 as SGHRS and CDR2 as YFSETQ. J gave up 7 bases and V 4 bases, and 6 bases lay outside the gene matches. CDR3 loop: CASSEGQGWNEQFF. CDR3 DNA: TGCGCCAGCAGCGAAGGACAGGGGTGGAATGAGCAGTTCTTC.

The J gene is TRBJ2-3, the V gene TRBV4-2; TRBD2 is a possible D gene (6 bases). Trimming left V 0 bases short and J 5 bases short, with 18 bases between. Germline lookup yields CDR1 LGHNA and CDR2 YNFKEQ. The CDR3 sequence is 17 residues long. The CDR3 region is CASSQDRLANSGDTQYF. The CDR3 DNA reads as TGTGCCAGCAGCCAAGATCGGCTAGCGAATAGTGGAGATACGCAGTATTTT.

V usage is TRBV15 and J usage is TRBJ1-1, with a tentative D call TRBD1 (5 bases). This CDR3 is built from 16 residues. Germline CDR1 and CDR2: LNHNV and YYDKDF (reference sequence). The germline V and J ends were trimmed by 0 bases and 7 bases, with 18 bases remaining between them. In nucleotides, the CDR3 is TGTGCCACCAGCAGAGAAGGGTGGGGCATGAATATTGAAGCTTTCTTT. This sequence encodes CATSREGWGMNIEAFF.

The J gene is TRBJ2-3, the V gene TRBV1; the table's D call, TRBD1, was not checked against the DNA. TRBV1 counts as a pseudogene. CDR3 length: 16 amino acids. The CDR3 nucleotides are TGCACCAGCAGCCACCCAGGCCCAGCTGGCACAGATACGCAGTATTTT. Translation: CTSSHPGPAGTDTQYF.

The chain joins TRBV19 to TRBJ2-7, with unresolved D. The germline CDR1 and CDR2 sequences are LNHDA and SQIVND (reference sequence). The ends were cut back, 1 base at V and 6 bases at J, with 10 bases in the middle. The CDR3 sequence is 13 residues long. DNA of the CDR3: TGTGCCAGTAGTATAGGCGTGGTTTCCGAGCAGTACTTC. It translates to CASSIGVVSEQYF.

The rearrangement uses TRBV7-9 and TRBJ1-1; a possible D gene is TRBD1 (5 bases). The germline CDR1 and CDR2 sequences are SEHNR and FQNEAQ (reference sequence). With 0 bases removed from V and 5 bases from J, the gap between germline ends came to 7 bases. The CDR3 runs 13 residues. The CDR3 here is CASSLARGTEAFF. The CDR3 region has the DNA TGTGCCAGCAGCTTAGCTCGGGGGACTGAAGCTTTCTTT. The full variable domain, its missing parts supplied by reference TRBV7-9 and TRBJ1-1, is DTGVSQNPRHKITKRGQNVTFRCDPISEHNRLYWYRQTLGQGPEFLTYFQNEAQLEKSRLLSDRFSAERPKGSFSTLEIQRTEQGDSAMYLCASSLARGTEAFFGQGTRLTVV.

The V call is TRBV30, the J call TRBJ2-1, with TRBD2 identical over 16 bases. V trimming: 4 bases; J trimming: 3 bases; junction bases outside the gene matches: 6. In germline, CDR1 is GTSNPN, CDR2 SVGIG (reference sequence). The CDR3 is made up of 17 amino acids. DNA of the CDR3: TGTGCCTGGAACCCCGGGACTAGCGGGAGGGTCTACAATGAGCAGTTCTTC. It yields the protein CAWNPGTSGRVYNEQFF.

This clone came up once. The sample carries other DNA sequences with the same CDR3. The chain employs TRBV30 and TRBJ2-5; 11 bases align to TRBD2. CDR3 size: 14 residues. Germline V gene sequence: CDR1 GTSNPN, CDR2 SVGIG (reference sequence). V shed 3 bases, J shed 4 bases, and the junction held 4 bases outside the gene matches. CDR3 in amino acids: CAWSGLAGGETQYF. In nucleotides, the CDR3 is TGTGCCTGGAGCGGGCTAGCGGGGGGAGAGACCCAGTACTTC.

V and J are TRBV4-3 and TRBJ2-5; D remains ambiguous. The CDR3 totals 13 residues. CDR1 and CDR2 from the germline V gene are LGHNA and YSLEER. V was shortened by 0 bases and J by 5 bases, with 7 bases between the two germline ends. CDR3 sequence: CASSQERWETQYF. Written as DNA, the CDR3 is TGCGCCAGCAGCCAAGAACGGTGGGAGACCCAGTACTTC.

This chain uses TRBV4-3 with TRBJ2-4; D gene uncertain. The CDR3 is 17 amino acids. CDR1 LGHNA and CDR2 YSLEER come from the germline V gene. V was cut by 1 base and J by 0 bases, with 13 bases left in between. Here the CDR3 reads CASSQGAKHLAKNIQYF. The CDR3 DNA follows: TGCGCCAGCAGCCAAGGGGCCAAACACCTAGCCAAAAACATTCAGTACTTC.

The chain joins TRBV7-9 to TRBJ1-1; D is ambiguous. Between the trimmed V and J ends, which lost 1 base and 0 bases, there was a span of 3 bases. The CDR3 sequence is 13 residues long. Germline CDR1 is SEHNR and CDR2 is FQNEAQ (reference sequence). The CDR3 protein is CASSLVVNTEAFF. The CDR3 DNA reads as TGTGCCAGCAGCTTAGTCGTGAACACTGAAGCTTTCTTT.

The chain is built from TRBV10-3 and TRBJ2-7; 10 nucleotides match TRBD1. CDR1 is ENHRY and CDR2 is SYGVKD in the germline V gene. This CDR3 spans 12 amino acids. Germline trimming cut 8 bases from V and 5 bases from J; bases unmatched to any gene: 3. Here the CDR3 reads CAIRDRGDEQYF. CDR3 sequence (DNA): TGTGCCATCCGGGACAGGGGCGACGAGCAGTACTTC.

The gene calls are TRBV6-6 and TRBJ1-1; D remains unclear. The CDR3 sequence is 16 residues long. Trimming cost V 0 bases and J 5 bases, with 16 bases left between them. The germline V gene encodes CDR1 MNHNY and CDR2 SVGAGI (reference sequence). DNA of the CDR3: TGTGCCAGCAGTTACTCCACGATATTCGACGGGACTGAAGCTTTCTTT. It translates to CASSYSTIFDGTEAFF.

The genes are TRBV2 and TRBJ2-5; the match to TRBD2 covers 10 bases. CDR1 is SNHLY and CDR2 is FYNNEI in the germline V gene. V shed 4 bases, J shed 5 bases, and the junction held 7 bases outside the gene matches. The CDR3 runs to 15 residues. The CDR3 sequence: CASSAILAGEETQYF. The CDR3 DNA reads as TGTGCCAGCAGTGCGATTCTAGCGGGGGAGGAGACCCAGTACTTC. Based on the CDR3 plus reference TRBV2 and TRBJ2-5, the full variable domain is EPEVTQTPSHQVTQMGQEVILRCVPISNHLYFYWYRQILGQKVEFLVSFYNNEISEKSEIFDDQFSVERPDGSNFTLKIRSTKLEDSAMYFCASSAILAGEETQYFGPGTRLLVL.

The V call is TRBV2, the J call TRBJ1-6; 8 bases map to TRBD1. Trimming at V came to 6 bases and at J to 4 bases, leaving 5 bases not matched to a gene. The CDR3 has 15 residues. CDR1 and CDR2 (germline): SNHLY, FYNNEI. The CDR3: CASRRGQVYNSPLHF. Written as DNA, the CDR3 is TGTGCCAGCAGACGGGGACAGGTGTATAATTCACCCCTCCACTTT.

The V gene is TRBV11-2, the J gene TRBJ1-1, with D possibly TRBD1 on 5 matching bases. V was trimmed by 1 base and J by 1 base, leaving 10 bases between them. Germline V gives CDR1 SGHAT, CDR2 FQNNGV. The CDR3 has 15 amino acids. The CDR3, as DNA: TGTGCCAGCAGCTTAGCGCCAAGGGGGAACACTGAAGCTTTCTTT. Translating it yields CASSLAPRGNTEAFF.

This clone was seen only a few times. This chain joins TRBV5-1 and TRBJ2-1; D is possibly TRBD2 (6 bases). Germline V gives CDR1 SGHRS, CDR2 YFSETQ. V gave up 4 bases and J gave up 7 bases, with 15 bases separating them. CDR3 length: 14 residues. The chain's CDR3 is CASSLAGLGNEQFF. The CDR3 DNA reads TGCGCCAGCAGCCTTGCGGGACTCGGTAATGAGCAGTTCTTC.

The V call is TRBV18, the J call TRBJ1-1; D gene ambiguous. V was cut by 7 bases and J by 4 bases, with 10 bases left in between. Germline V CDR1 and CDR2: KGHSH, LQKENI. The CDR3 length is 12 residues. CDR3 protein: CASFGLGTEAFF. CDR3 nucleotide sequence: TGTGCCAGCTTCGGGTTGGGCACTGAAGCTTTCTTT.

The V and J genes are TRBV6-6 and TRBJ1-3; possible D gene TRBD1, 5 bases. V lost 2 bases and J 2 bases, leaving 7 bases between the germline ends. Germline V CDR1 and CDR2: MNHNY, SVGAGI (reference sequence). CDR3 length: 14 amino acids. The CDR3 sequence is CASSYRGTGNTIYF. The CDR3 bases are TGTGCCAGCAGTTACCGGGGGACTGGAAACACCATATATTTT.

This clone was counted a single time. CDR3 coding DNA: TGTGCCAGCAGCTTGGGGGACAGGGGAACCTACGAGCAGTACTTC. Amino acids: CASSLGDRGTYEQYF. The J gene is TRBJ2-7, the V gene TRBV5-8, with 10 nucleotides matching TRBD1. The ends lost 0 bases at V and 2 bases at J; junction bases unmatched: 2. The germline CDR1 and CDR2 sequences are SGHTS and YDEGEE. The CDR3 has 15 amino acids.

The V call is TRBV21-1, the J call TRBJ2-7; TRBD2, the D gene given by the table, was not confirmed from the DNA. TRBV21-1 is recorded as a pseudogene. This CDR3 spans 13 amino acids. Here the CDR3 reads CASSTRPSYEQYF. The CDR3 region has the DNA TGTGCCAGCAGCACCCGTCCGTCCTACGAGCAGTACTTC.